This is a list of T cell receptor beta chains from one sample in a study of shared clonotypes between healthy human individuals. Sequencing was performed with immunoSEQ multiplex PCR; in TCRdb, only in-frame clones are kept and a portion is missing. Of about 2.1 million clones in the sample, 93% were seen once. The sequenced sample consisted of naive CD8+ T cells from PBMCs. These receptors all come from a man younger than 30 in good health. Some clones in this sample may be carry-over from other donors' samples. Both conserved end residues are part of each CDR3.

v_gene: TRBV5-6; j_gene: TRBJ2-7; CDR3aa: CASTFRSLSYEQYF
v_gene: TRBV11-1; j_gene: TRBJ2-2; CDR3aa: CASSFGRGDGELFF
v_gene: TRBV5-1; j_gene: TRBJ2-7; CDR3aa: CASSLGLSGAPLRGQYF
v_gene: TRBV27; j_gene: TRBJ2-1; CDR3aa: CASSATGEQFF
v_gene: TRBV29-1; j_gene: TRBJ2-7; CDR3aa: CSVRTSGRAEQYF
v_gene: TRBV28; j_gene: TRBJ2-1; CDR3aa: CASSYPLGAEQFF
v_gene: TRBV9; j_gene: TRBJ2-3; CDR3aa: CASSVARLADTQYF
v_gene: TRBV29-1; j_gene: TRBJ2-1; CDR3aa: CSGAGSLKWNEQFF
v_gene: TRBV4-1; j_gene: TRBJ2-1; CDR3aa: CASSQDDMKSSYNEQFF
v_gene: TRBV7-9; j_gene: TRBJ2-2; CDR3aa: CASSERQGYTGELFF
v_gene: TRBV28; j_gene: TRBJ2-7; CDR3aa: CASSPTGASYEQYF
v_gene: TRBV29-1; j_gene: TRBJ2-5; CDR3aa: CSAAGGGIQETQYF
v_gene: TRBV11-3; j_gene: TRBJ2-2; CDR3aa: CASSPSLAVNTGELFF
v_gene: TRBV5-4; j_gene: TRBJ2-7; CDR3aa: CASSLGGTGGFQEQYF
v_gene: TRBV18; j_gene: TRBJ2-3; CDR3aa: CASSPGTSGYPDTQYF
v_gene: TRBV29-1; j_gene: TRBJ2-5; CDR3aa: CSAQREGLQETQYF
v_gene: TRBV7-8; j_gene: TRBJ2-7; CDR3aa: CASSQTAGGSYEQYF
v_gene: TRBV27; j_gene: TRBJ2-1; CDR3aa: CASRDSSYNEQFF
v_gene: TRBV7-2; j_gene: TRBJ2-1; CDR3aa: CASSTEPGLAAYNEQFF
v_gene: TRBV7-9; j_gene: TRBJ2-1; CDR3aa: CASSLVSPISYNEQFF
v_gene: TRBV9; j_gene: TRBJ1-2; CDR3aa: CASSVYSGTAPYGYTF
v_gene: TRBV5-1; j_gene: TRBJ1-1; CDR3aa: CASSLVTDGNTEAFF
v_gene: TRBV5-6; j_gene: TRBJ1-4; CDR3aa: CASSLGSNEKLFF
v_gene: TRBV6-1; j_gene: TRBJ2-2; CDR3aa: CASMRARLNTGELFF